This TCR beta chain originates from a study of blood T cell repertoires in COVID-19 (dated by TCRdb to 2018 to 2020). With respect to the entire study: Collaborator samples came from the United States, Italy and Spain and covered acute and convalescent phases of COVID-19. Subjects who had been exposed to COVID-19, were actively infected with it, or had recovered from it provided the deeply sampled blood TCRbeta repertoires that made up the dataset. Where available, HLA class I and class II types were obtained from metadata supplied by the sample provider rather than from assay-based typing. The prospective study material was composed of cDNA or gDNA derived from T cells, B-cell-depleted T cells, or PBMCs. Sample metadata almost always included a de-identified subject ID, COVID-19 status, age in years and sex. The repertoires were released in a freely available public database intended as a resource for research on the immune response to SARS-CoV-2. The samples were drawn from the first 160 participants of the ongoing ImmuneRACE study and from 950 to 1,500 subjects provided by 6 global collaborators.

General conclusions and limits of the study: The quantity of clinical and demographic metadata differed by source and by participant and was supplied without curation.

Relative to germline, V is missing 1 base and J is missing 0 bases, with 10 bases of the junction outside any gene match. CDR1 is given as SGHAT and CDR2 as FQNNGV, both from the germline V gene. The CDR3 holds 18 amino acids from the cysteine to the phenylalanine. Only the CDR3 DNA is retained, 54 bases long and in frame from the first base. A second Seattle source provided samples from volunteer blood donors who had recovered from COVID-19. The collaborating institutions used their own protocols to collect whole blood in K2EDTA tubes. For TCRbeta analysis, collaborators shipped samples as frozen whole blood, isolated PBMCs, or DNA extracted from either of those sample types. The immunoSEQ Assay, a bias-controlled multiplex PCR, was used to amplify TCRbeta CDR3 regions from genomic DNA. On the authors' methods: Within the assay, amplification of reference gene primers was used to estimate how many nucleated cells each sample contained. To quantify the absolute abundance of each unique TCRbeta CDR3 rearrangement, sequence reads were collapsed and filtered. For each sample, productive Simpson clonality was calculated as the square root of Simpson's diversity index over productive rearrangements. Here the immuneACCESS table is served through TCRdb, limited to in-frame sequences with V and J called. Missing clones are a known gap in these copies; in checked studies unresolved V genes cover under half, and the rest lacks a known reason. V, J and clone size are those of that table, while D and trimming were read from the DNA. The sample records approximately 260,000 clones, 87% of which are singletons. The ten largest clonotypes hold around 6.9% of the sample.

In this sample, this clone turned up once. The target of this receptor is not known. No quality values exist for individual bases; no much larger clone is one base distant. This sequence was found in a man aged 55 to 70 who had recovered from COVID-19. The rearranged chain carries TRBV11-2 and TRBJ2-3, with 7 bases matching TRBD2. The material sequenced was peripheral blood. The nucleotide sequence is TGTGCCAGCAGCTTAGCTTGGGAGCGGGGATGGAGCACAGATACGCAGTATTTT. Translated, it reads CASSLAWERGWSTDTQYF.